The source of this T cell receptor beta chain is a study of blood T cells in healthy people across ages. This clonotype was seen only a few times. The CDR3 is made up of 14 amino acids. V was cut by 2 bases and J by 5 bases, with 13 bases left in between. Germline CDR1 MNHEY, CDR2 SVGEGT. A second PCR, run for about 6 to 11 cycles, used a sample-barcoded 5' primer plus a J-beta primer mix. TCRdb reprocessed the 5' RACE reads with MiXCR, giving one entry per CDR3 protein. The sample has 1.5 million to 2 million distinct CDR3 sequences; around 50% are singletons. This TCR came from a woman aged 35 to 49 in good health. Specimen: blood. V is TRBV6-2 or TRBV6-3 and J is TRBJ2-7; TRBD1 is a possible D gene (6 bases). In DNA, the CDR3 is TGTGCCAGCAGTTACGGGGGACAAGTGGACGAGCAGTACTTC. Translation: CASSYGGQVDEQYF.